This is a list of T cell receptor beta chains from one sample in a study of T cell responses to AZD1222 COVID-19 vaccine. Sequenced by immunoSEQ multiplex PCR; TCRdb stores in-frame clones only, minus some. This table has 150,000 to 200,000 clones, about nine tenths appearing once. This specimen was peripheral blood, taken on day 0 of AZD1222 vaccination. Receptors originate from an adult in good health. Each CDR3 is given with its conserved first and last residue. The D gene is left open where the match is weak. The size field is filled for only some rows; it gives once, few, many or a size class.

abundance	v_gene	j_gene	d_gene	CDR3aa	CDR3nt
.	TRBV25-1	TRBJ1-2	.	CASRTDNYGYTF	TGTGCCAGCAGGACGGATAACTATGGCTACACCTTC
.	TRBV5-1	TRBJ1-4	TRBD1	CASSFPLTGNEDEKLFF	TGCGCCAGCAGCTTCCCGTTGACAGGGAACGAGGATGAAAAACTGTTTTTT
.	TRBV14	TRBJ2-2	TRBD2	CASSQDGAGGPVAGELFF	TGTGCCAGCAGCCAAGACGGAGCGGGAGGGCCGGTCGCCGGGGAGCTGTTTTTT
.	TRBV7-2	TRBJ2-2	.	CASSLVGFSGELFF	TGTGCCAGCAGCTTAGTGGGGTTCAGCGGGGAGCTGTTTTTT
.	TRBV6-2/TRBV6-3	TRBJ2-2	.	CASSSTRTGELFF	TGTGCCAGCAGTTCGACTCGGACCGGGGAGCTGTTTTTT
once	TRBV30	TRBJ1-5	.	CAWSRSEGNQPQHF	TGTGCCTGGAGTCGGTCCGAGGGAAATCAGCCCCAGCATTTT
.	TRBV6-5	TRBJ2-3	.	CASRRLASTDTQYF	TGTGCCAGCAGGCGGCTAGCGAGCACAGATACGCAGTATTTT
.	TRBV11-1	TRBJ2-7	TRBD1	CASSRDRVNEQYF	TGTGCCAGCAGCCGGGACAGGGTGAACGAGCAGTACTTC
once	TRBV30	TRBJ2-3	TRBD2	CAWTQAGVNTQYF	TGTGCCTGGACCCAAGCGGGAGTGAATACGCAGTATTTT
.	TRBV4-1	TRBJ2-1	.	CASSQGHTVYNEQFF	TGCGCCAGCAGCCAAGGGCACACAGTTTACAATGAGCAGTTCTTC
.	TRBV19	TRBJ2-1	.	CASRGLSRDNEQFF	TGTGCCAGTAGAGGGCTGTCTAGGGACAATGAGCAGTTCTTC
.	TRBV3-1/TRBV3-2	TRBJ1-3	.	CASSQDGRGWRNTIYF	TGTGCCAGCAGCCAAGATGGCAGAGGGTGGCGAAACACCATATATTTT
.	TRBV21-1	TRBJ1-2	.	CASPPNLGYTF	TGTGCCAGCCCTCCCAACTTGGGCTACACCTTC
.	TRBV6-1	TRBJ2-7	TRBD2	CASSELTGGIYEQYF	TGTGCCAGCAGTGAATTGACGGGGGGTATCTACGAGCAGTACTTC
once	TRBV18	TRBJ1-2	TRBD1	CASSRDSNYGYTF	TGTGCCAGCTCCCGGGACAGCAACTATGGCTACACCTTC
.	TRBV3-1/TRBV3-2	TRBJ2-7	.	CASSQEHLPRAYEQYF	TGTGCCAGCAGCCAAGAACACCTCCCCCGGGCCTACGAGCAGTACTTC
.	TRBV2	TRBJ2-1	TRBD2	CASGTSGGSPFNEQFF	TGTGCCAGCGGGACTAGCGGGGGGTCTCCTTTCAATGAGCAGTTCTTC
.	TRBV6-1	TRBJ2-2	.	CASSEGSGELFF	TGTGCCAGCAGTGAAGGTTCTGGGGAGCTGTTTTTT
.	TRBV3-1/TRBV3-2	TRBJ2-7	TRBD2	CASSQASGRGYEQYF	TGTGCCAGCAGCCAAGCTAGCGGGAGGGGATACGAGCAGTACTTC
.	TRBV2	TRBJ1-1	TRBD1	CASSYDRGGTEAFF	TGTGCCAGCAGTTATGACAGGGGGGGCACTGAAGCTTTCTTT
.	TRBV7-2	TRBJ1-2	.	CASSPQVQGARRVAF	TGTGCCAGCAGCCCCCAGGTACAGGGAGCCCGTCGTGTCGCCTTC
.	TRBV19	TRBJ2-7	.	CASSTPGRGDYEQYF	TGTGCCAGTAGTACCCCAGGACGGGGTGACTACGAGCAGTACTTC
.	TRBV27	TRBJ1-1	TRBD1	CASSPETGMGAEAFF	TGTGCCAGCAGTCCTGAGACAGGGATGGGGGCTGAAGCTTTCTTT
.	TRBV5-1	TRBJ2-1	.	CASSLSENYNEQFF	TGCGCCAGCAGCCTTTCAGAAAATTACAATGAGCAGTTCTTC
.	TRBV3-1/TRBV3-2	TRBJ2-3	.	CASSLSTDTQYF	TGTGCCAGCAGCCTGAGCACAGATACGCAGTATTTT
.	TRBV28	TRBJ1-3	TRBD1	CASSKGALFPGNTIYF	TGTGCCAGCAGCAAGGGGGCATTGTTTCCTGGAAACACCATATATTTT
.	TRBV30	TRBJ2-7	TRBD1	CAWGQGPGEQYF	TGTGCCTGGGGACAGGGTCCTGGCGAGCAGTACTTC